A selection of T cell receptor beta chains follows, all from one sample in a study of CD8 T cells in Susac syndrome. TCRdb itself ran the immunoSEQ multiplex PCR reads through MiXCR, one entry per CDR3 protein. The data hold about 300,000 distinct CDR3 sequences, with around 91% observed a single time. Sequences were obtained from CD8+ T cells from PBMCs. The receptor set was obtained from a human donor with multiple sclerosis. CDR3s include the opening cysteine and the closing phenylalanine or tryptophan. Each record gives: CDR3 protein, CDR3 DNA, CDR3 length, clone size, D gene, V gene, J gene. D genes are given only for firm matches. Clone sizes are given selectively: once, few, many, or a class where the clone is expanded.

CDR3 protein: CASSYSFSYNEQFF; CDR3 DNA: TGTGCCAGCAGTTACTCATTCTCGTACAATGAGCAGTTCTTC; CDR3 length: 14; clone size: NA; D gene: NA; V gene: TRBV6-2/TRBV6-3; J gene: TRBJ2-1
CDR3 protein: CASSIASRGGGEAFF; CDR3 DNA: TGTGCCAGTAGTATAGCCTCCAGGGGTGGAGGTGAAGCTTTCTTT; CDR3 length: 15; clone size: NA; D gene: NA; V gene: TRBV19; J gene: TRBJ1-1
CDR3 protein: CSVEESRSEQYF; CDR3 DNA: TGCAGCGTTGAAGAATCCAGGTCCGAGCAGTACTTC; CDR3 length: 12; clone size: NA; D gene: NA; V gene: TRBV29-1; J gene: TRBJ2-7
CDR3 protein: CSVESGDGNGYTF; CDR3 DNA: TGCAGCGTTGAGAGCGGTGACGGGAATGGCTACACCTTC; CDR3 length: 13; clone size: NA; D gene: NA; V gene: TRBV29-1; J gene: TRBJ1-2
CDR3 protein: CATSLAPSTDTQYF; CDR3 DNA: TGTGCCACCAGTTTAGCGCCGAGCACAGATACGCAGTATTTT; CDR3 length: 14; clone size: NA; D gene: NA; V gene: TRBV28; J gene: TRBJ2-3
CDR3 protein: CASSNRRSLTNTGELFF; CDR3 DNA: TGTGCCAGCAGCAATCGAAGAAGCCTGACAAACACCGGGGAGCTGTTTTTT; CDR3 length: 17; clone size: NA; D gene: NA; V gene: TRBV7-2; J gene: TRBJ2-2
CDR3 protein: CASTTPGGLSNEQFF; CDR3 DNA: TGTGCCAGCACGACTCCCGGGGGCCTTTCAAATGAGCAGTTCTTC; CDR3 length: 15; clone size: NA; D gene: NA; V gene: TRBV6-6; J gene: TRBJ2-1
CDR3 protein: CAWSKKGGQPQHF; CDR3 DNA: TGTGCCTGGAGTAAGAAGGGTGGACAGCCCCAGCATTTT; CDR3 length: 13; clone size: NA; D gene: NA; V gene: TRBV30; J gene: TRBJ1-5
CDR3 protein: CASSVAPPYEQYF; CDR3 DNA: TGTGCCAGCAGCGTAGCGCCCCCCTACGAGCAGTACTTC; CDR3 length: 13; clone size: NA; D gene: NA; V gene: TRBV9; J gene: TRBJ2-7
CDR3 protein: CSAREGGGQPQHF; CDR3 DNA: TGCAGTGCTAGAGAGGGGGGAGGGCAGCCCCAGCATTTT; CDR3 length: 13; clone size: NA; D gene: NA; V gene: TRBV20-1; J gene: TRBJ1-5
CDR3 protein: CASSLRDRGDEQYF; CDR3 DNA: TGTGCCAGCAGCCTTCGGGACAGGGGGGACGAGCAGTACTTC; CDR3 length: 14; clone size: NA; D gene: TRBD1; V gene: TRBV7-2; J gene: TRBJ2-7
CDR3 protein: CASSLAQGAVEDTQYF; CDR3 DNA: TGTGCCAGCAGCTTAGCGCAGGGGGCGGTGGAGGATACGCAGTATTTT; CDR3 length: 16; clone size: NA; D gene: TRBD1; V gene: TRBV7-9; J gene: TRBJ2-3
CDR3 protein: CASSRLVTGDTQYF; CDR3 DNA: TGTGCCAGTAGTCGCTTAGTAACGGGAGATACGCAGTATTTT; CDR3 length: 14; clone size: NA; D gene: NA; V gene: TRBV19; J gene: TRBJ2-3
CDR3 protein: CASSPLAGSSYNEQFF; CDR3 DNA: TGTGCCAGCAGCCCCCTAGCGGGAAGCTCCTACAATGAGCAGTTCTTC; CDR3 length: 16; clone size: few; D gene: TRBD2; V gene: TRBV7-2; J gene: TRBJ2-1
CDR3 protein: CASRLANTGELFF; CDR3 DNA: TGTGCCAGCCGACTAGCGAACACCGGGGAGCTGTTTTTT; CDR3 length: 13; clone size: NA; D gene: NA; V gene: TRBV9; J gene: TRBJ2-2
CDR3 protein: CASSLGLAGVDEQFF; CDR3 DNA: TGTGCCAGCAGTTTGGGACTAGCGGGAGTCGATGAGCAGTTCTTC; CDR3 length: 15; clone size: few; D gene: TRBD2; V gene: TRBV28; J gene: TRBJ2-1
CDR3 protein: CASSRTMGHQETQYF; CDR3 DNA: TGCGCCAGCAGCCGAACCATGGGACACCAAGAGACCCAGTACTTC; CDR3 length: 15; clone size: NA; D gene: NA; V gene: TRBV4-3; J gene: TRBJ2-5
CDR3 protein: CASSPMPTQGNYTEAFF; CDR3 DNA: TGCGCCAGCAGCCCAATGCCAACGCAGGGGAATTACACTGAAGCTTTCTTT; CDR3 length: 17; clone size: once; D gene: NA; V gene: TRBV23-1; J gene: TRBJ1-1
CDR3 protein: CSAREGSVYEQYF; CDR3 DNA: TGCAGTGCTAGGGAGGGTAGCGTGTACGAGCAGTACTTC; CDR3 length: 13; clone size: NA; D gene: NA; V gene: TRBV20-1; J gene: TRBJ2-7
CDR3 protein: CASSQWTTGFRNQPQHF; CDR3 DNA: TGCGCCAGCAGCCAATGGACGACGGGGTTTCGCAATCAGCCCCAGCATTTT; CDR3 length: 17; clone size: NA; D gene: NA; V gene: TRBV4-3; J gene: TRBJ1-5
CDR3 protein: CASSQVATSGHNEQFF; CDR3 DNA: TGCGCCAGCAGCCAAGTGGCGACTAGCGGACACAATGAGCAGTTCTTC; CDR3 length: 16; clone size: once; D gene: TRBD2; V gene: TRBV4-1; J gene: TRBJ2-1
CDR3 protein: CATSRRTGLEGAYEQYF; CDR3 DNA: TGTGCCACCAGCAGACGGACAGGTCTCGAGGGGGCCTACGAGCAGTACTTC; CDR3 length: 17; clone size: NA; D gene: TRBD1; V gene: TRBV15; J gene: TRBJ2-7
CDR3 protein: CSAKGRNPSREQYF; CDR3 DNA: TGCAGTGCTAAGGGGAGAAACCCTTCGCGGGAGCAGTACTTC; CDR3 length: 14; clone size: NA; D gene: NA; V gene: TRBV20-1; J gene: TRBJ2-7
CDR3 protein: CASSPRRQEQFF; CDR3 DNA: TGTGCCAGCAGTCCTAGGCGTCAGGAGCAGTTCTTC; CDR3 length: 12; clone size: NA; D gene: NA; V gene: TRBV28; J gene: TRBJ2-1
CDR3 protein: CSVEWAGSDTQYF; CDR3 DNA: TGCAGCGTTGAATGGGCGGGATCAGATACGCAGTATTTT; CDR3 length: 13; clone size: NA; D gene: NA; V gene: TRBV29-1; J gene: TRBJ2-3
CDR3 protein: CASSLAGQGDKNIQYF; CDR3 DNA: TGTGCCAGCAGCTTAGCAGGGCAGGGGGACAAAAACATTCAGTACTTC; CDR3 length: 16; clone size: NA; D gene: TRBD1; V gene: TRBV7-8; J gene: TRBJ2-4
CDR3 protein: CAWSVQSYEQYF; CDR3 DNA: TGTGCCTGGAGTGTACAGTCCTACGAGCAGTACTTC; CDR3 length: 12; clone size: NA; D gene: NA; V gene: TRBV30; J gene: TRBJ2-7
CDR3 protein: CASSARDSVSYEQYF; CDR3 DNA: TGTGCCAGCAGCGCGCGCGACAGCGTCTCCTACGAGCAGTACTTC; CDR3 length: 15; clone size: NA; D gene: NA; V gene: TRBV7-9; J gene: TRBJ2-7
CDR3 protein: CSVPGQGQETQYF; CDR3 DNA: TGCAGCGTTCCAGGACAGGGCCAAGAGACCCAGTACTTC; CDR3 length: 13; clone size: NA; D gene: TRBD1; V gene: TRBV29-1; J gene: TRBJ2-5
CDR3 protein: CASSQDAPGGQETQYF; CDR3 DNA: TGTGCCAGCAGCCAAGACGCGCCCGGGGGTCAAGAGACCCAGTACTTC; CDR3 length: 16; clone size: NA; D gene: NA; V gene: TRBV3-1; J gene: TRBJ2-5
CDR3 protein: CASSQVPTEGETEAFF; CDR3 DNA: TGTGCCAGCAGCCAGGTCCCAACAGAAGGAGAGACTGAAGCTTTCTTT; CDR3 length: 16; clone size: NA; D gene: NA; V gene: TRBV3-1; J gene: TRBJ1-1
CDR3 protein: CASSLGSDGETQYF; CDR3 DNA: TGTGCCAGCAGCTTAGGGTCCGACGGAGAGACCCAGTACTTC; CDR3 length: 14; clone size: NA; D gene: NA; V gene: TRBV7-9; J gene: TRBJ2-5
CDR3 protein: CASSLVVTEAFF; CDR3 DNA: TGTGCCAGCAGCTTAGTGGTGACTGAAGCTTTCTTT; CDR3 length: 12; clone size: few; D gene: NA; V gene: TRBV7-9; J gene: TRBJ1-1
CDR3 protein: CASSEGIGQETQYF; CDR3 DNA: TGTGCCAGCAGTGAGGGCATCGGCCAAGAGACCCAGTACTTC; CDR3 length: 14; clone size: NA; D gene: NA; V gene: TRBV27; J gene: TRBJ2-5
CDR3 protein: CASSLRGQGEYYGYTF; CDR3 DNA: TGTGCCAGCAGCTTACGAGGACAGGGCGAGTACTATGGCTACACCTTC; CDR3 length: 16; clone size: NA; D gene: TRBD1; V gene: TRBV7-9; J gene: TRBJ1-2
CDR3 protein: CASSLVGDPNTGELFF; CDR3 DNA: TGTGCCAGCAGCTTGGTGGGCGACCCGAACACCGGGGAGCTGTTTTTT; CDR3 length: 16; clone size: NA; D gene: NA; V gene: TRBV5-4; J gene: TRBJ2-2
CDR3 protein: CSVVGVFEQYF; CDR3 DNA: TGCAGCGTTGTGGGGGTCTTCGAGCAGTACTTC; CDR3 length: 11; clone size: NA; D gene: NA; V gene: TRBV29-1; J gene: TRBJ2-7
CDR3 protein: CASSQDTGRIQPQHF; CDR3 DNA: TGCGCCAGCAGCCAAGACACAGGTCGGATTCAGCCCCAGCATTTT; CDR3 length: 15; clone size: NA; D gene: NA; V gene: TRBV4-3; J gene: TRBJ1-5
CDR3 protein: CASSPGEGLDTIYF; CDR3 DNA: TGCGCCAGCAGCCCCGGGGAGGGGTTAGACACCATATATTTT; CDR3 length: 14; clone size: NA; D gene: NA; V gene: TRBV4-3; J gene: TRBJ1-3
CDR3 protein: CASSLLGDQPQHF; CDR3 DNA: TGTGCCAGCAGCTTACTCGGGGATCAGCCCCAGCATTTT; CDR3 length: 13; clone size: NA; D gene: NA; V gene: TRBV7-6; J gene: TRBJ1-5
CDR3 protein: CASTRLGELFF; CDR3 DNA: TGTGCCTCAACGAGACTCGGGGAGCTGTTTTTT; CDR3 length: 11; clone size: NA; D gene: NA; V gene: TRBV30; J gene: TRBJ2-2
CDR3 protein: CASSPGTYYNEQFF; CDR3 DNA: TGCGCCAGCAGTCCCGGGACATACTACAATGAGCAGTTCTTC; CDR3 length: 14; clone size: NA; D gene: NA; V gene: TRBV10-1; J gene: TRBJ2-1
CDR3 protein: CASGRGTGAETQYF; CDR3 DNA: TGTGCCAGCGGCCGCGGGACTGGGGCAGAGACCCAGTACTTC; CDR3 length: 14; clone size: NA; D gene: NA; V gene: TRBV27; J gene: TRBJ2-5
CDR3 protein: CASSYAEAYSYNEQFF; CDR3 DNA: TGTGCCAGCAGTTACGCTGAAGCTTACTCCTACAATGAGCAGTTCTTC; CDR3 length: 16; clone size: NA; D gene: NA; V gene: TRBV6-2/TRBV6-3; J gene: TRBJ2-1
CDR3 protein: CASSQGLAGVLNEQFF; CDR3 DNA: TGTGCCAGCAGCCAAGGACTAGCGGGAGTTTTGAATGAGCAGTTCTTC; CDR3 length: 16; clone size: once; D gene: TRBD2; V gene: TRBV14; J gene: TRBJ2-1
CDR3 protein: CASTYDGTGGANVLTF; CDR3 DNA: TGTGCCAGTACCTATGATGGGACAGGTGGGGCCAACGTCCTGACTTTC; CDR3 length: 16; clone size: NA; D gene: TRBD1; V gene: TRBV19; J gene: TRBJ2-6
CDR3 protein: CASRDLETQYF; CDR3 DNA: TGTGCCAGCAGAGATTTAGAGACCCAGTACTTC; CDR3 length: 11; clone size: NA; D gene: NA; V gene: TRBV12-3/TRBV12-4; J gene: TRBJ2-5
CDR3 protein: CSARDPPGRHSGNTIYF; CDR3 DNA: TGCAGTGCTAGAGATCCCCCGGGCAGGCACTCTGGAAACACCATATATTTT; CDR3 length: 17; clone size: NA; D gene: NA; V gene: TRBV20-1; J gene: TRBJ1-3
CDR3 protein: CSVDFRGSNNEQFF; CDR3 DNA: TGCAGCGTTGATTTTAGGGGCAGTAACAATGAGCAGTTCTTC; CDR3 length: 14; clone size: NA; D gene: NA; V gene: TRBV29-1; J gene: TRBJ2-1
CDR3 protein: CASSIGSGIRYEQYF; CDR3 DNA: TGTGCCAGTAGTATCGGTTCGGGAATCCGCTACGAGCAGTACTTC; CDR3 length: 15; clone size: NA; D gene: NA; V gene: TRBV19; J gene: TRBJ2-7